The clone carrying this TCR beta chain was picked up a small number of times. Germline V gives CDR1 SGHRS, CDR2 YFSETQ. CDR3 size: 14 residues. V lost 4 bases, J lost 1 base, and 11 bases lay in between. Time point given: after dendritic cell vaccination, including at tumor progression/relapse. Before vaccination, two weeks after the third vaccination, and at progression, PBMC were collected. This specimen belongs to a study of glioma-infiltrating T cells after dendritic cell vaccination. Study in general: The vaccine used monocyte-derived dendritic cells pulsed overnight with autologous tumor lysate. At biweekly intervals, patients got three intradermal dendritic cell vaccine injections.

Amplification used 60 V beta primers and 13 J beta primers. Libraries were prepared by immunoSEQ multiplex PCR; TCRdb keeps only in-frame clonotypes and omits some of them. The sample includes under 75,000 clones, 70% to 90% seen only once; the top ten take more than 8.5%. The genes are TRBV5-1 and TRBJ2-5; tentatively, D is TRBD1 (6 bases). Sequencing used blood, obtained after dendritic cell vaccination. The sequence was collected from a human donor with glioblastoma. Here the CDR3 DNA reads TGCGCCAGCAGCCTACAGGGTCTCCAAGAGACCCAGTACTTC. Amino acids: CASSLQGLQETQYF.